These 10 T cell receptor beta chains share one sample of origin, sequenced in a study of T-cell reconstitution after alpha-beta-depleted transplantation in children. Unique molecular identifiers were incorporated when the TCRbeta library was constructed. TCRdb processed the PCR reads anew with MiXCR; each CDR3 protein has one entry. The sample yields around 500,000 distinct CDR3 sequences, roughly 24% seen once. The sequenced sample was PBMCs, mostly from graft donor cells, obtained 360 days after TCRalphabeta/CD19-depleted stem cell transplant. These receptor sequences come from a boy younger than two who had a stem cell transplant for acute myeloid leukemia, so the T cells may come from the graft donor.

V and J are TRBV20-1 and TRBJ2-4, with 7 bases matching TRBD1. The V gene's germline CDR1 is DFQATT and CDR2 SNEGSKA (reference sequence). The CDR3 consists of 14 residues. Trimming removed 6 bases from V and 1 base from J; junction bases left unmatched: 6. The CDR3 loop reads CSATVDRAKNIQYF. CDR3 coding DNA: TGCAGTGCAACCGTGGACAGGGCCAAAAACATTCAGTACTTC.

V and J are TRBV13 and TRBJ2-1; 14 nucleotides line up with TRBD2. The V and J ends lost 5 bases and 5 bases, in that order; junction bases with no gene match: 8. This CDR3 is built from 17 residues. Germline V gene lookup returns CDR1 PRHDT and CDR2 FYEKMQ (reference sequence). The CDR3 sequence is CASSPTGLAGGHNEQFF. CDR3 nucleotides: TGTGCCAGCAGCCCCACCGGACTAGCGGGGGGCCACAATGAGCAGTTCTTC.

The chain's CDR3 is CSARRPSGLYNEQFF. The CDR3 DNA reads as TGCAGTGCCCGAAGGCCTAGCGGGCTATACAATGAGCAGTTCTTC. V usage is TRBV20-1 and J usage is TRBJ2-1; 8 nucleotides line up with TRBD2. Trimming took 6 bases from V and 4 from J; bases not matched to a gene: 11. CDR1 is DFQATT, CDR2 SNEGSKA, per germline (reference sequence). The CDR3 covers 15 residues.

The chain has TRBV12-3 or TRBV12-4 and TRBJ2-2, with a weak D call TRBD1 (6 bases). This CDR3 contains 14 residues. V was cut by 5 bases and J by 7 bases, with 14 bases left in between. The CDR3 nucleotides read TGTGCCAGCAGTCCAGGGGCCAATATCGGGGAGCTGTTTTTT. Encoded protein: CASSPGANIGELFF.

This clonotype was found a few times. The chain combines TRBV20-1 with TRBJ2-5, with 11 bases identical to TRBD1. Germline-derived CDR1 and CDR2 are DFQATT and SNEGSKA (reference sequence). V dropped 3 bases and J dropped 6; count of bases not matched to a gene: 9. This CDR3 has 15 residues. The CDR3 is CSASRTGGLIKTQYF. In DNA, the CDR3 is TGCAGTGCTAGCCGGACAGGGGGCTTAATCAAGACCCAGTACTTC.

The chain couples TRBV27 to TRBJ2-7, with TRBD2 matching 10 bases. The CDR3 sequence is 15 residues long. V lost 5 bases, J lost 4 bases, and 8 bases stayed unmatched. Germline V gives CDR1 MNHEY, CDR2 SMNVEV (reference sequence). The CDR3 spells CASSPGSGGAYEQYV. CDR3 sequence (DNA): TGTGCCAGCAGTCCAGGGAGCGGGGGGGCGTACGAGCAGTACGTC.

A note on this clonotype: Germline and junction disagree at one end, which may indicate a read error. The V call is TRBV5-6, the J call TRBJ2-7; D is perhaps TRBD1 or TRBD2 (5 bases each). CDR3 size: 14 residues. CDR1 is SGHDT and CDR2 is YYEEEE in the germline V gene. The CDR3 loop reads CARSFGTASYEQYF. The CDR3 region has the DNA TGTGCCAGGAGCTTCGGGACGGCGAGCTACGAGCAGTACTTC.

This rearrangement joins TRBV28 to TRBJ1-1; D is possibly TRBD1 (6 bases). CDR3 size: 13 residues. Germline values: CDR1 MDHEN, CDR2 SYDVKM. Trimming left V 5 bases short and J 4 bases short, with 11 bases between. The CDR3 bases are TGTGCCAGCAGTCGACAGGTCGGCACTGAAGCTTTCTTT. This gives the protein CASSRQVGTEAFF.

This clonotype occurred many times. The chain joins TRBV29-1 to TRBJ2-1; 7 bases are shared with TRBD1. Germline loops: CDR1 SQVTM, CDR2 ANQGSEA. CDR3 size: 13 residues. The junction had 4 bases not matched to a gene; V was cut back by 4 bases and J by 4 bases. The CDR3 sequence: CSVAGTVYNEQFF. CDR3 nucleotides: TGCAGCGTTGCGGGGACAGTGTACAATGAGCAGTTCTTC.

The sample holds a few counts of this clonotype. The chain combines TRBV2 with TRBJ2-1; 10 bases fit TRBD1. The ends lost 10 bases at V and 4 bases at J; junction bases unmatched: 7. The CDR3 contains 14 residues. Germline assignment: CDR1 SNHLY and CDR2 FYNNEI. CDR3 bases: TGTGCCATGAGCCAGGGACAGGGGTACAATGAGCAGTTCTTC. Translating gives CAMSQGQGYNEQFF.